This T cell receptor beta chain was retrieved from a study of monozygotic twins with inflammatory bowel disease. General study points: The data gave no support to a single strong IBD-associated signal or clonotype.

CDR3 length: 13 amino acids. Germline assignment: CDR1 MNHEY and CDR2 SVGAGI. Whole blood that had not undergone T cell sorting provided the isolated total RNA. About 3,200 ng of total RNA went into each TCR library. Two nested PCRs, approximately 16 and 10 cycles, amplified TCRalpha and TCRbeta cDNA. From the 5' RACE reads, TCRdb lists one entry per CDR3 protein and no DNA. The specimen's table records approximately 400,000 distinct CDR3 sequences. To note about this clonotype: Its antigen is undetermined.

Sequenced material: blood. The rearrangement uses TRBV6-5 and TRBJ2-7; TCRdb's D call, TRBD1, is unchecked because there is no DNA. The clonotype comes from a human donor with ulcerative colitis or Crohn's disease, or a healthy co-twin of an affected twin (not recorded which). CDR3 amino acids: CASSSQQGREQYF.